The rows below give T cell receptor beta chains drawn from one sample of a study of identical twins. TCRdb passed the 5' RACE reads through MiXCR, listing each CDR3 protein once. The sample shows 450,000 or so distinct CDR3 sequences, 14% of them seen only once. These sequences were also reported in another study, on yellow fever vaccine responses in identical twins.

The sequencing input was CD4+ T cells sorted from blood. The receptor set was obtained from a woman between 18 and 30 years old in good health. Both conserved end residues are part of each CDR3. A D gene is named only where the DNA matches it firmly. Size is stated for part of the rows, as once, few or many counts, or as a class when the clone is expanded.

TRBD1,TRBJ2-7,TRBV20-1,few,CSARPGQGDYEQYF,TGCAGTGCTAGGCCGGGACAGGGAGACTACGAGCAGTACTTC
TRBD1,TRBJ2-7,TRBV3-1,NA,CASSLPYNRGSSYEQYF,TGTGCCAGCAGCCTGCCCTATAACAGGGGTAGCTCCTACGAGCAGTACTTC
NA,TRBJ2-7,TRBV7-2,NA,CASSSSLGGSGEQYF,TGTGCCAGCTCCAGCAGCTTAGGGGGTTCCGGCGAGCAGTACTTC
NA,TRBJ1-1,TRBV5-6,NA,CASSLFGIGEGTEAFF,TGTGCCAGCAGCCTATTCGGGATCGGAGAGGGCACTGAAGCTTTCTTT
NA,TRBJ1-3,TRBV9,NA,CASSTRTGNTIYF,TGTGCCAGCAGCACTCGAACAGGAAACACCATATATTTT
NA,TRBJ2-1,TRBV5-1,NA,CASSRGLRGNNEQFF,TGCGCCAGCAGCCGGGGACTCCGGGGTAACAATGAGCAGTTCTTC
NA,TRBJ2-1,TRBV2,NA,CASSSLPDNEQFF,TGTGCCAGCAGCTCTCTACCGGACAATGAGCAGTTCTTC
NA,TRBJ1-3,TRBV28,NA,CASREAGPGNTIYF,TGTGCCAGCAGGGAGGCCGGGCCTGGAAACACCATATATTTT
NA,TRBJ2-5,TRBV20-1,NA,CSAPDRNGETQYF,TGCAGTGCTCCGGACCGGAACGGAGAGACCCAGTACTTC
TRBD1,TRBJ1-2,TRBV27,few,CASSLQRTTGPHGYTF,TGTGCCAGCAGTTTACAACGCACGACAGGGCCCCATGGCTACACCTTC
NA,TRBJ1-1,TRBV6-6,few,CASSYPTEAFF,TGTGCCAGCAGTTACCCTACAGAAGCTTTCTTT
TRBD1,TRBJ2-5,TRBV10-3,NA,CAISGSGTVETQYF,TGTGCCATCAGTGGATCCGGGACAGTTGAGACCCAGTACTTC
NA,TRBJ2-2,TRBV7-7,NA,CASSLDRSTGELFF,TGTGCTAGCAGCCTCGACAGGAGCACCGGGGAGCTGTTTTTT
NA,TRBJ2-7,TRBV12-3/TRBV12-4,many,CASSRDTTYEQYF,TGTGCCAGCAGCCGGGACACCACCTACGAGCAGTACTTC
NA,TRBJ2-1,TRBV11-2,NA,CASSSGPGGNEQFF,TGTGCCAGCAGCTCGGGCCCAGGCGGGAATGAGCAGTTCTTC
TRBD1,TRBJ1-5,TRBV28,NA,CASSRDRDNQPQHF,TGTGCCAGCAGCAGAGACAGGGACAATCAGCCCCAGCATTTT
TRBD1,TRBJ2-3,TRBV7-9,few,CASSLGTVSTDTQYF,TGTGCCAGCAGCTTGGGGACAGTTAGCACAGATACGCAGTATTTT
NA,TRBJ2-5,TRBV2,NA,CASSGTGNQETQYF,TGTGCCAGCAGTGGTACAGGTAACCAAGAGACCCAGTACTTC
NA,TRBJ2-4,TRBV6-1,NA,CASIRFGSAGAKNIQYF,TGTGCCAGCATCCGGTTCGGGTCAGCTGGGGCCAAAAACATTCAGTACTTC
NA,TRBJ2-1,TRBV10-3,few,CAIRLSGEHGQFF,TGTGCCATCAGGCTGAGTGGGGAACATGGGCAGTTCTTC
NA,TRBJ1-4,TRBV4-2,many,CASSQEHRPNEKLFF,TGTGCCAGCAGCCAAGAACACAGACCGAATGAAAAACTGTTTTTT
NA,TRBJ2-1,TRBV12-5,few,CASAAQGGDYNEQFF,TGTGCTAGTGCTGCCCAGGGGGGGGATTACAATGAGCAGTTCTTC
NA,TRBJ2-1,TRBV30,NA,CAWSVRNEQFF,TGTGCCTGGAGTGTCCGGAATGAGCAGTTCTTC
TRBD1,TRBJ1-6,TRBV6-1,NA,CASSSTGTGGSPLHF,TGTGCCAGCAGCTCAACCGGGACAGGGGGTTCACCCCTCCACTTT
NA,TRBJ1-2,TRBV3-1,few,CASSQPGQSGYTF,TGTGCCAGCAGCCAACCTGGACAGTCTGGCTACACCTTC
NA,TRBJ1-4,TRBV5-1,NA,CASSPGGPREKLFF,TGCGCCAGCAGCCCGGGGGGCCCCAGGGAAAAACTGTTTTTT
TRBD2,TRBJ2-3,TRBV3-1,NA,CACSFQVLTSGSTDTQYF,TGTGCCTGCAGTTTCCAGGTCCTTACTAGCGGATCCACAGATACGCAGTATTTT
NA,TRBJ2-6,TRBV19,few,CAIDPILTF,TGTGCCATCGACCCCATCCTGACTTTC
NA,TRBJ1-1,TRBV12-3/TRBV12-4,few,CASSLQGGEAFF,TGTGCCAGCAGTCTTCAGGGTGGGGAAGCTTTCTTT
NA,TRBJ2-1,TRBV5-5,many,CASSLWSGAEQFF,TGTGCCAGCAGCCTCTGGTCCGGGGCCGAGCAGTTCTTC
NA,TRBJ2-1,TRBV21-1,few,CASSKAPGSHNEQFF,TGTGCCAGCAGCAAAGCGCCGGGCTCTCACAATGAGCAGTTCTTC
TRBD2,TRBJ2-3,TRBV24-1,NA,CATSESGTSGEVDTQYF,TGTGCCACCAGTGAAAGCGGGACTAGCGGGGAGGTAGATACGCAGTATTTT
TRBD1,TRBJ2-7,TRBV20-1,NA,CSAREGDRGSYEQYF,TGCAGTGCTAGAGAGGGAGACAGGGGTTCCTACGAGCAGTACTTC
TRBD2,TRBJ2-3,TRBV6-2/TRBV6-3,NA,CASKRYPGGTDTQYF,TGTGCCAGCAAGAGATACCCGGGGGGGACAGATACGCAGTATTTT
NA,TRBJ2-3,TRBV18,few,CASSPPRTAVPTQYF,TGTGCCAGCTCACCACCTCGGACCGCCGTTCCTACGCAGTATTTT
NA,TRBJ2-5,TRBV9,many,CASSDPGPQNF,TGTGCCAGCAGCGACCCGGGACCGCAAAACTTC
NA,TRBJ2-3,TRBV11-3,NA,CASSLGGPSSTDTQYF,TGTGCCAGCAGTCTAGGGGGGCCTAGTTCCACAGATACGCAGTATTTT
TRBD1,TRBJ1-3,TRBV11-2,few,CASSSWPDREEGNTIYF,TGTGCCAGCAGCTCCTGGCCCGACAGGGAGGAAGGAAACACCATATATTTT
NA,TRBJ2-1,TRBV10-3,NA,CAIKGSYNEQFF,TGTGCCATCAAGGGGTCCTACAATGAGCAGTTCTTC
NA,TRBJ2-3,TRBV24-1,NA,CATSDATRGGTDTQYF,TGTGCCACCAGTGATGCTACCCGTGGGGGCACAGATACGCAGTATTTT
TRBD1,TRBJ1-2,TRBV7-2,few,CASSHGQGNYGYTF,TGTGCCAGCAGCCACGGACAGGGGAACTATGGCTACACCTTC
NA,TRBJ2-7,TRBV10-3,few,CAISESIGGGLSYEQYF,TGTGCCATCAGTGAGTCGATTGGGGGGGGGCTCTCCTACGAGCAGTACTTC
NA,TRBJ2-7,TRBV7-2,NA,CASSPGTDRPYEQYF,TGTGCCAGCAGCCCAGGGACTGATAGACCCTACGAGCAGTACTTC
TRBD2,TRBJ2-2,TRBV20-1,NA,CSAQRPSGSSGELFF,TGCAGTGCTCAACGACCTAGCGGGAGTTCCGGGGAGCTGTTTTTT
NA,TRBJ2-1,TRBV2,NA,CASTPTGIYNEQFF,TGTGCCAGCACCCCCACAGGGATTTACAATGAGCAGTTCTTC
NA,TRBJ1-5,TRBV6-4,NA,CASSDRRADYSNQPQHF,TGTGCCAGCAGTGACCGGAGGGCAGACTATAGCAATCAGCCCCAGCATTTT
NA,TRBJ1-2,TRBV15,once,CATSYPAGGYTF,TGTGCCACCAGCTATCCTGCGGGTGGCTACACCTTC
NA,TRBJ2-7,TRBV5-4,NA,CASSSMDGTYEQYF,TGTGCCAGCAGCTCAATGGACGGAACCTACGAGCAGTACTTC